This T cell receptor beta chain was obtained from a study of T cells expressing NK-cell markers (dated by TCRdb to the early 2020s). With regard to the full study: Three sorted T-cell subsets (CD3+CD56+NKG2C+, CD3+CD56+NKG2C- and CD3+CD56-NKG2C+) from fewer than 10 donors had their TCR beta-chain repertoires profiled. Among the eight sequenced donors, only one was HCMV-seronegative, while the other seven were HCMV-seropositive. Randomly selected healthy volunteers, three men and five women, were used as the eight sequenced donors. The libraries were sequenced on Illumina HiSeq 2000/2500, MiSeq or NextSeq, producing 2 x 150 bp reads.

From a lookup of the germline V gene, CDR1 and CDR2 are MNHEY and SVGAGI. Taken from cysteine to phenylalanine, the CDR3 has 14 residues. No DNA is given. TCRdb names Illumina HiSeq 2000 as the instrument used. The TCR beta cDNA libraries were made using 5'RACE template switching, a step that added both a universal primer site and unique molecular identifiers. cDNA synthesis was primed from the TCR beta constant segment, followed by two successive PCR amplification steps. The authors' analysis ran thus. Reads were demultiplexed and grouped by UMI with MIGEC, and clonotypes were assembled and quantified with MiTCR. To remove erroneous sequences, TCR cDNA sequences were retained only when supported by two or more reads. The tcR package was used for downstream repertoire analysis, with clonotypes matched between fractions based on CDR3 nucleotide sequence plus V segment. VDJmatch was used to annotate antigen specificity against VDJdb, with one amino acid substitution in CDR3 allowed. After the reads were reprocessed by TCRdb, one entry was made per CDR3 protein sequence, with no DNA. TCRdb's processing, not the authors' own work, is the source of the V and J calls. This sample's table has entries for roughly 390,000 distinct CDR3 sequences. Roughly 5.5% of the sample is held by the ten biggest clonotypes.

Overall study outcomes, separate from this receptor: For six donors, the dominant CD3+CD56+NKG2C+ clonotypes were among the top 10 CD8+ clonotypes and accounted for roughly 1.0-8% of CD8+ T cells. Those dominant clonotypes were again the most abundant among CD3+CD56-NKG2C+ cells in a handful of donors, at about 25-60.1%. Whether the expanded NKG2C-expressing T cell clones were specific for HCMV antigens remained unclear.

Worth noting for this clonotype: The specificity of this receptor is unknown.

A commercial ELISA kit detecting HCMV-specific IgG in serum was used to determine HCMV serostatus. Ficoll density gradient centrifugation was used to isolate peripheral blood mononuclear cells from blood. Sequenced material: blood T cells: a sorted CD56 or NKG2C T cell subset, CD4+ or CD8+ T cells, or bulk PBMC T cells (not recorded which). The TCR originated in a man aged 18-75 years in good health. The V and J segments used are TRBV6-5 and TRBJ2-1. For the CDR3, the sequence is CASSFDHGINEQFF.